Presented here are 9 T cell receptor beta chains from one specimen sequenced in a study of blood T cell repertoires in COVID-19. Using immunoSEQ multiplex PCR, the repertoire was profiled, and TCRdb retains in-frame clones only, with some absent. The data contain about 290,000 clones, about 82% of them seen just once; the ten biggest clones take up around 4%. The sample taken for sequencing was peripheral blood. The receptors derive from a woman aged 45-59 years with active or convalescent COVID-19.

The chain links TRBV9 to TRBJ2-1; 7 nucleotides line up with TRBD2. Trimming removed 4 bases from V and 10 bases from J; junction bases left unmatched: 11. Germline-derived CDR1 and CDR2 are SGDLS and YYNGEE. The CDR3 covers 14 residues. The CDR3 sequence is CASSTPRSGEEQFF. The CDR3 DNA is TGTGCCAGCAGCACCCCCCGGAGCGGGGAGGAGCAGTTCTTC.

This chain connects TRBV5-1 to TRBJ2-7, with D unresolved. The CDR3 length is 12 residues. The V and J ends lost 1 base and 6 bases respectively, with 8 bases between them. Germline lookup yields CDR1 SGHRS and CDR2 YFSETQ. Here the CDR3 DNA reads TGCGCCAGCAGCTTGAATAGAGCCGAGCAGTACTTC. Translating it yields CASSLNRAEQYF.

V usage is TRBV19 and J usage is TRBJ1-1; 10 bases line up with TRBD1. The germline CDR1 and CDR2 sequences are LNHDA and SQIVND (reference sequence). The CDR3 length is 12 residues. V trimming: 10 bases; J trimming: 6 bases; junction bases outside the gene matches: 5. CDR3: CATWDRGPEAFF. CDR3 sequence (DNA): TGTGCCACCTGGGACAGGGGACCTGAAGCTTTCTTT. Full variable domain (rest looked up from reference TRBV19 and TRBJ1-1): DGGITQSPKYLFRKEGQNVTLSCEQNLNHDAMYWYRQDPGQGLRLIYYSQIVNDFQKGDIAEGYSVSREKKESFPLTVTSAQKNPTAFYLCATWDRGPEAFFGQGTRLTVV.

This chain's CDR3 is CASSPGQATDTQYF. CDR3 in DNA: TGTGCCAGCAGCCCCGGACAGGCCACAGATACGCAGTATTTT. The V and J genes are TRBV7-2 and TRBJ2-3; the match to TRBD1 covers 7 bases. CDR3 length equals 14 residues. Germline V CDR1 and CDR2: SGHTA, FQGNSA. After removal of 5 bases from V and 2 bases from J, the junction contained 4 bases not matched to a gene.

This clone appeared once. The V gene is TRBV28, the J gene TRBJ1-5; D unclear. CDR3 length equals 14 residues. CDR1 is MDHEN, CDR2 SYDVKM, per germline. V was cut by 1 base and J by 6 bases, with 10 bases left in between. The CDR3 coding sequence is TGTGCCAGCAGTTTATCGGAGGGTTTTCAGCCCCAGCATTTT. The encoded protein is CASSLSEGFQPQHF.

This clone was observed once. The chain has TRBV18 and TRBJ1-2, with 7 bases that match TRBD1. V was pared by 4 bases and J by 1 base, with 6 bases of the junction left unmatched. The CDR3 is 15 residues long. From germline, CDR1 is KGHSH and CDR2 LQKENI. In DNA form, the CDR3 reads TGTGCCAGCTCACGAGGGACAGCTGTTAACTATGGCTACACCTTC. Translation gives CASSRGTAVNYGYTF.

The rearrangement links TRBV19 to TRBJ2-3; 7 nucleotides agree with TRBD2. The CDR3 runs to 11 residues. Germline values: CDR1 LNHDA, CDR2 SQIVND (reference sequence). The CDR3 region is CAAGESDTQYF. CDR3 DNA sequence: TGTGCGGCGGGAGAGTCTGATACGCAGTATTTT.

The chain is built from TRBV18 and TRBJ1-5; tentatively, D is TRBD1 (6 bases). Germline CDR1 reads KGHSH; CDR2 reads LQKENI. V dropped 2 bases and J dropped 3 bases, with 11 bases sitting between them. This CDR3 has 15 amino acids. This CDR3 is CASSPARGDNQPQHF. CDR3 sequence (DNA): TGTGCCAGCTCACCAGCCAGGGGCGACAATCAGCCCCAGCATTTT.

The V call is TRBV18, the J call TRBJ2-2; TRBD1 is a possible D gene (5 bases). V dropped 4 bases and J dropped 6 bases, with 12 bases sitting between them. The CDR3 length is 14 residues. The germline V gene encodes CDR1 KGHSH and CDR2 LQKENI. CDR3: CASSLRREPGELFF. The CDR3 DNA reads TGTGCCAGCTCACTCCGCAGGGAACCCGGGGAGCTGTTTTTT.